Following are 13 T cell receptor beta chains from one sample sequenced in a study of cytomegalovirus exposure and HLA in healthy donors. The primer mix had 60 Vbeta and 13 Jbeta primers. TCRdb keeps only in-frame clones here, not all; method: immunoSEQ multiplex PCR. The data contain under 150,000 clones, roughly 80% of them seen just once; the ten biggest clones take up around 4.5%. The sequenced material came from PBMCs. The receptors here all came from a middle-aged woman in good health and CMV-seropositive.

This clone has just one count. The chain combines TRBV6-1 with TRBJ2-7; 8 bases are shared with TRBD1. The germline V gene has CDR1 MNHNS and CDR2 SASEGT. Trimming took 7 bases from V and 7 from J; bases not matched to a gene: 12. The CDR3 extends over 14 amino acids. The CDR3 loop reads CASITDRVRPEQYF. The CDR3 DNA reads TGTGCCAGCATAACGGACAGGGTCCGACCGGAGCAGTACTTC.

CDR3: CASSDPRGGPGELFF. In DNA form, the CDR3 reads TGCGCCAGCAGTGACCCCCGGGGGGGCCCCGGGGAGCTGTTTTTT. The rearrangement links TRBV10-1 to TRBJ2-2; TRBD2 matches at 8 bases. With 3 bases clipped from V and 6 bases from J, the junction kept 6 bases outside the gene matches. Germline V CDR1 and CDR2: WNHNN, SYGVQD (reference sequence). The CDR3 is made up of 15 amino acids.

CDR3 coding DNA: TGTGCCAGCAGTTTTGAGTCAGGGCGGGATGCGTACACTGAAGCTTTCTTT. The encoded protein is CASSFESGRDAYTEAFF. This chain joins TRBV28 and TRBJ1-1; possible D gene TRBD1, 5 bases. The germline CDR1 and CDR2 sequences are MDHEN and SYDVKM. This CDR3 comprises 17 residues. V was trimmed by 3 bases and J by 3 bases, leaving 20 bases between them.

CDR3 DNA sequence: TGTGCCAGCAGTCGTTCTTTAGGTAGCAGGGACACTGAAGCTTTCTTT. It specifies CASSRSLGSRDTEAFF. The V gene is TRBV27, the J gene TRBJ1-1, with D perhaps TRBD1 (5 bases). This CDR3 is 16 amino acids long. Germline loops: CDR1 MNHEY, CDR2 SMNVEV (reference sequence). The germline V and J ends were trimmed by 5 bases and 3 bases, with 19 bases remaining between them.

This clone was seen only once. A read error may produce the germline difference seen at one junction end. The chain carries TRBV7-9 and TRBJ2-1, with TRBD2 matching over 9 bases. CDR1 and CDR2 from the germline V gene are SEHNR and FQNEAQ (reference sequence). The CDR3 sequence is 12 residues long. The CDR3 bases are TGTTCCAGCAGCTCGGAACTAGCGGGGCAGTTCTTC. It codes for CSSSSELAGQFF. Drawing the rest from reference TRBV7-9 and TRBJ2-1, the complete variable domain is DTGVSQNPRHKITKRGQNVTFRCDPISEHNRLYWYRQTLGQGPEFLTYFQNEAQLEKSRLLSDRFSAERPKGSFSTLEIQRTEQGDSAMYLCSSSSELAGQFFGPGTRLTVL.

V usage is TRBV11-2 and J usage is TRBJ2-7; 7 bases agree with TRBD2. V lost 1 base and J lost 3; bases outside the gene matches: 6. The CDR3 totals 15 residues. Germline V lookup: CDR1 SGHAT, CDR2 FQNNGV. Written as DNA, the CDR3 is TGTGCCAGCAGCTTAGGCGGGGGTTCCTACTACGAGCAGTACTTC. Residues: CASSLGGGSYYEQYF.

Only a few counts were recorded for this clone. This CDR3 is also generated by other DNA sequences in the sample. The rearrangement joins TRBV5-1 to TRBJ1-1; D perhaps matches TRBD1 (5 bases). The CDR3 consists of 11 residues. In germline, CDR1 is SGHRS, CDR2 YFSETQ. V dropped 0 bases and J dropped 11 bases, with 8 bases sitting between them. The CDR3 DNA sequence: TGCGCCAGCAGCTTGGACGGGGGGGCTTTCTTT. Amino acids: CASSLDGGAFF.

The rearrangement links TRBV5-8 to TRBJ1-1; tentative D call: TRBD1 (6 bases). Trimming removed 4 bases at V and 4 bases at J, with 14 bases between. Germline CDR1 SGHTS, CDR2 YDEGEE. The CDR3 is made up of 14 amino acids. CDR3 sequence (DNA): TGTGCCAGCAGCCGTTTAGGGGGAGCCACTGAAGCTTTCTTT. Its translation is CASSRLGGATEAFF.

The CDR3 DNA is TGTGCCAGCAGCCTAGCGGGGAGAGGCACTGAAGCTTTCTTT. The encoded protein is CASSLAGRGTEAFF. The chain links TRBV28 to TRBJ1-1; D gene uncertain. Germline CDR1 reads MDHEN; CDR2 reads SYDVKM. Trimming pared 6 bases from V and 4 bases from J, leaving 15 bases between. This CDR3 spans 14 amino acids.

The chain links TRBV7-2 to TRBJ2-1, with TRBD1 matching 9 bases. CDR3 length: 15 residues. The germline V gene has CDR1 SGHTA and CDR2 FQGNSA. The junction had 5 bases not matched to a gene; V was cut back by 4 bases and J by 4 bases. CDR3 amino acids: CASSSDRGKYNEQFF. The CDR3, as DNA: TGTGCCAGCAGCTCCGACAGGGGGAAGTACAATGAGCAGTTCTTC.

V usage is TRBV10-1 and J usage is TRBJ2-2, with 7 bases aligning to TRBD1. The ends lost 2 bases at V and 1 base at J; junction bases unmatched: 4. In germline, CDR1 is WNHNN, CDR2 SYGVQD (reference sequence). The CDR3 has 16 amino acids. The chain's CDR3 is CASSERRTGNTGELFF. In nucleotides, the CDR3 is TGCGCCAGCAGTGAGCGGCGGACAGGGAACACCGGGGAGCTGTTTTTT.

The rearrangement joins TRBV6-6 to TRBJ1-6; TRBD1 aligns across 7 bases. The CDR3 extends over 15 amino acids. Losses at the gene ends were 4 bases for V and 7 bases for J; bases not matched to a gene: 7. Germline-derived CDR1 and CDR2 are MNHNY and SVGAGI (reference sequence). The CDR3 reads CASSSAGTVNSPLHF. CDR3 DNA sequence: TGTGCCAGCAGTTCGGCCGGGACAGTCAATTCACCCCTCCACTTT.

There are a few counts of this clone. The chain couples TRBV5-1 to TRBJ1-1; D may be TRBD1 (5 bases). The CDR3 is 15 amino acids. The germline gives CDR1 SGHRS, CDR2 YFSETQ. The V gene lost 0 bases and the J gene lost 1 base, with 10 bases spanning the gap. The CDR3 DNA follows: TGCGCCAGCAGCTTGGCCGCAGGGAAGAACACTGAAGCTTTCTTT. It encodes CASSLAAGKNTEAFF.